A single sample is the source of the 19 T cell receptor beta chains below, sequenced in a study of identical twins. MiXCR was run by TCRdb on the 5' RACE reads, yielding one entry per CDR3 protein. The table lists nearly 250,000 distinct CDR3 sequences, roughly 7% of them singletons. This sample was also put to use in a study of yellow fever vaccine responses in identical twins.

Material for sequencing was memory (CD45RO+) T cells sorted from blood. The receptors derive from a woman younger than 35 in good health.

The J gene is TRBJ2-3, the V gene TRBV18; perhaps D is TRBD1 or TRBD2 (7 bases each). The CDR3 is 16 amino acids. Trimming removed 3 bases at V and 5 bases at J, with 18 bases between. The V gene's germline CDR1 is KGHSH and CDR2 LQKENI. The CDR3 region has the DNA TGTGCCAGCTCACCCTACCAGGGGGGGAGCGAAGATACGCAGTATTTT. Amino acids: CASSPYQGGSEDTQYF.

The V call is TRBV5-4, the J call TRBJ2-7; 8 nucleotides agree with TRBD2. Germline values: CDR1 SGHNT, CDR2 YYREEE (reference sequence). With 4 bases clipped from V and 2 bases from J, the junction kept 8 bases outside the gene matches. The CDR3 spans 15 residues. The CDR3 loop reads CASSRRTSKAYEQYF. The CDR3 coding sequence is TGTGCCAGCAGCCGTAGGACTAGCAAAGCCTACGAGCAGTACTTC.

This clonotype was picked up a small number of times. In nucleotides, the CDR3 is TGTGCCAGGAGAACGGGACTAGCGGTCTACAATGAGCAGTTCTTC. It is translated as CARRTGLAVYNEQFF. J is TRBJ2-1 and V is TRBV27, with 11 positions matching TRBD2. Germline CDR1 is MNHEY and CDR2 is SMNVEV (reference sequence). The V gene end was trimmed by 9 bases and the J gene end by 3 bases; junction bases not matched to a gene: 7. The CDR3 runs 15 residues.

This clonotype was recorded at least ten times. The rearrangement uses TRBV9 and TRBJ1-5; no reliable D call. Germline loops: CDR1 SGDLS, CDR2 YYNGEE. V was pared by 6 bases and J by 2 bases, with 15 bases between. This CDR3 is built from 15 residues. The CDR3 loop reads CASNSWEGGNQPQHF. CDR3 DNA: TGTGCCAGCAACTCATGGGAGGGTGGCAATCAGCCCCAGCATTTT.

This clonotype was detected many times. This rearrangement joins TRBV20-1 to TRBJ2-7; 9 nucleotides agree with TRBD1. V lost 6 bases to trimming and J lost 7 bases; unmatched junction nucleotides: 4. CDR3 length equals 11 residues. Per the germline V gene, CDR1 is DFQATT and CDR2 is SNEGSKA (reference sequence). The CDR3 nucleotides read TGCAGTGCAACAGGGGGCGGGGAGCAGTACGTC. Encoded protein: CSATGGGEQYV.

The genes are TRBV5-1 and TRBJ2-1; the D call may be TRBD1 or TRBD2 (7 bases each). The V end was cut by 4 bases, the J end by 7 bases, with 18 bases between. Germline V gene sequence: CDR1 SGHRS, CDR2 YFSETQ. The CDR3 covers 15 residues. Here the CDR3 DNA reads TGCGCCAGCAGCCGAGCGGGGCAGGGGGTAAATGAGCAGTTCTTC. It specifies CASSRAGQGVNEQFF.

This clonotype was counted a few times. The chain recombines TRBV29-1 with TRBJ2-2; D might be TRBD1 (6 bases). This CDR3 region has 15 residues. From germline, CDR1 is SQVTM and CDR2 ANQGSEA. V gave up 3 bases and J gave up 1 base, with 12 bases separating them. The DNA of the CDR3 is TGCAGCGTTGAGAAGACAGGACTGAACACCGGGGAGCTGTTTTTT. Its protein product is CSVEKTGLNTGELFF.

V is TRBV23-1 and J is TRBJ2-5, with unresolved D. TRBV23-1 carries the ORF label, with uncertain function. The germline V and J ends were trimmed by 7 bases and 6 bases, with 12 bases remaining between them. The CDR3 spans 12 residues. The CDR3 DNA reads TGCGCCAGCACCTCCAATCACCAGACCCAGTACTTC. Protein: CASTSNHQTQYF.

The chain joins TRBV7-8 to TRBJ2-3; 11 bases line up with TRBD2. CDR3 size: 16 residues. Germline CDR1 and CDR2: SGHVS and FQNEAQ. V lost 5 bases and J lost 6; bases outside the gene matches: 10. The CDR3 DNA reads as TGTGCCAGCAGCAGGCTAGCGGGAGGACAGGGGGATACGCAGTATTTT. Translating gives CASSRLAGGQGDTQYF.

This clonotype was found a few times. The chain carries TRBV24-1 and TRBJ2-3; TRBD2 might be the D (6 bases). Between the trimmed V and J ends, which lost 10 bases and 2 bases, there was a span of 15 bases. CDR1 KGHDR and CDR2 SFDVKD come from the germline V gene. This CDR3 contains 14 residues. The CDR3 nucleotides read TGTGCCACGAGTCGGCAGGGACTCACAGATACGCAGTATTTT. The encoded protein is CATSRQGLTDTQYF.

CDR3 coding DNA: TGTGCCATCAGTGAGAATAGCCTCGTGAGGGAAAAACTGTTTTTT. This translates into CAISENSLVREKLFF. The gene calls are TRBV10-3 and TRBJ1-4, with D hard to call. V lost 2 bases and J 8 bases, leaving 15 bases between the germline ends. CDR1 and CDR2 (germline): ENHRY, SYGVKD. There are 15 residues in the CDR3.

V and J are TRBV5-1 and TRBJ2-5; D uncertain. The germline V gene encodes CDR1 SGHRS and CDR2 YFSETQ. The ends were cut back, 1 base at V and 4 bases at J, with 17 bases in the middle. The CDR3 contains 16 residues. CDR3 DNA sequence: TGCGCCAGCAGCTTGCGGTGGGCACAACCGGGAGAGACCCAGTACTTC. It is translated as CASSLRWAQPGETQYF.

There are many counts of this clonotype. The rearrangement links TRBV11-2 to TRBJ2-3; D possibly corresponds to TRBD2 (5 bases). The ends were cut back, 7 bases at V and 2 bases at J, with 19 bases in the middle. Per germline, CDR1 SGHAT and CDR2 FQNNGV. The CDR3 sequence is 16 residues long. The CDR3 nucleotides read TGTGCCAGCAACGGCCGTCTCGTAGCGAACACAGATACGCAGTATTTT. Protein product: CASNGRLVANTDTQYF.

The chain is built from TRBV24-1 and TRBJ2-3; no clear D gene. Germline V gene lookup returns CDR1 KGHDR and CDR2 SFDVKD. Between the trimmed V and J ends, which lost 9 bases and 2 bases, there was a span of 11 bases. The CDR3 loop spans 13 amino acids. CDR3 region: CATAQRPTDTQYF. CDR3 DNA sequence: TGTGCCACCGCCCAACGACCCACAGATACGCAGTATTTT.

The rearrangement uses TRBV29-1 and TRBJ2-3, with 8 bases identical to TRBD2. Germline V lookup: CDR1 SQVTM, CDR2 ANQGSEA. Trimming removed 0 bases from V and 6 bases from J; junction bases left unmatched: 8. The CDR3 sequence is 15 residues long. CDR3 loop: CSVEDQERGFDTQYF. CDR3 in DNA: TGCAGCGTTGAAGATCAGGAGCGGGGGTTCGATACGCAGTATTTT.

This clonotype showed up just a few times. The J gene is TRBJ2-4, the V gene TRBV7-2, with D maybe TRBD2 (7 bases). V dropped 1 base and J dropped 8 bases, with 15 bases sitting between them. Germline lookup yields CDR1 SGHTA and CDR2 FQGNSA. This CDR3 has 15 residues. In DNA, the CDR3 is TGTGCCAGCAGCTTAGTAGGGGGGGGCCTGGACATTCAGTACTTC. It yields the protein CASSLVGGGLDIQYF.

The table lists this clonotype with many counts. The chain has TRBV2 and TRBJ1-6; 7 positions agree with TRBD1. V dropped 8 bases and J dropped 6; count of bases not matched to a gene: 10. Germline V gene sequence: CDR1 SNHLY, CDR2 FYNNEI. CDR3 size: 15 residues. CDR3 DNA: TGTGCCAGCGCCGGAGACAGGGCTGTTAATTCACCCCTCCACTTT. This translates into CASAGDRAVNSPLHF.

This clonotype was recorded a few times. This chain joins TRBV3-1 and TRBJ2-4, with 8 bases matching TRBD1. This CDR3 has 18 residues. Germline V gives CDR1 LGHDT, CDR2 YNNKEL (reference sequence). Trimming at V came to 3 bases and at J to 0 bases, leaving 10 bases not matched to a gene. The CDR3 DNA is TGTGCCAGCAGCCACGTGTCGGGGACAGGACTAGCCAAAAACATTCAGTACTTC. Its protein product is CASSHVSGTGLAKNIQYF.

The chain links TRBV28 to TRBJ1-2, with D tentatively TRBD1 (5 bases). Germline V gene data show CDR1 as MDHEN and CDR2 as SYDVKM. The CDR3 loop spans 17 amino acids. V lost 5 bases and J lost 2, with 21 bases in between. Written as DNA, the CDR3 is TGTGCCAGCAGTCCATCGGGTGAGGCGCGGGGGAACTATGGCTACACCTTC. Its translation: CASSPSGEARGNYGYTF.